This is a list of T cell receptor beta chains from one sample in a study of shared T cell receptors in the human thymus. Method: immunoSEQ multiplex PCR; TCRdb's copy keeps in-frame clones and lacks some. The profile shows about 730,000 clones, 75% to 90% of them singletons. The same data also contributed to another study, on human thymus T cells.

Specimen: thymocytes. Receptors were obtained from a girl less than two years old with a congenital heart defect. Each CDR3 is given with its conserved first and last residue. D genes are given only for firm matches. Some rows mark clone size as missing; the rest say once, few, many or name a class of expanded clone.

d_call: NA; j_call: TRBJ2-7; clone_size: NA; v_call: TRBV12-5; cdr3_aa: CASGLTGKDYEQYF; cdr3_nt: TGTGCTAGTGGTTTGACAGGGAAGGACTACGAGCAGTACTTC
d_call: NA; j_call: TRBJ1-1; clone_size: NA; v_call: TRBV6-4; cdr3_aa: CASSYTAGDTEAFF; cdr3_nt: TGTGCCAGCAGTTATACCGCAGGGGACACTGAAGCTTTCTTT
d_call: TRBD2; j_call: TRBJ2-3; clone_size: NA; v_call: TRBV29-1; cdr3_aa: CSVSPLAGDPDTQYF; cdr3_nt: TGCAGCGTTTCCCCACTAGCGGGGGACCCGGATACGCAGTATTTT
d_call: TRBD1; j_call: TRBJ1-3; clone_size: few; v_call: TRBV7-6; cdr3_aa: CASSLGDSQNSLSGNTIYF; cdr3_nt: TGTGCCAGCAGCCTCGGGGACAGCCAAAATAGCCTCTCTGGAAACACCATATATTTT
d_call: TRBD1; j_call: TRBJ1-4; clone_size: NA; v_call: TRBV29-1; cdr3_aa: CSVTTGGSEKLFF; cdr3_nt: TGCAGCGTTACAACAGGGGGGAGTGAAAAACTGTTTTTT
d_call: NA; j_call: TRBJ2-3; clone_size: NA; v_call: TRBV28; cdr3_aa: CASSDRRSGSTSSTDTQYF; cdr3_nt: TGTGCCAGCAGTGACAGGCGCAGTGGGTCGACTTCAAGCACAGATACGCAGTATTTT
d_call: NA; j_call: TRBJ2-1; clone_size: NA; v_call: TRBV9; cdr3_aa: CASTYGGGGGAGNEQFF; cdr3_nt: TGTGCCAGCACCTACGGGGGGGGAGGGGGCGCCGGGAATGAGCAGTTCTTC
d_call: TRBD1; j_call: TRBJ2-7; clone_size: NA; v_call: TRBV5-4; cdr3_aa: CASSLRGDQGAHEQYF; cdr3_nt: TGTGCCAGCAGCTTAAGGGGCGACCAGGGGGCCCACGAGCAGTACTTC
d_call: NA; j_call: TRBJ2-3; clone_size: once; v_call: TRBV6-6; cdr3_aa: CASRVVQECTDTQYF; cdr3_nt: TGTGCCAGCAGGGTGGTACAGGAGTGCACAGATACGCAGTATTTT
d_call: NA; j_call: TRBJ1-5; clone_size: NA; v_call: TRBV5-5; cdr3_aa: CASSSGYQGNNQPQHF; cdr3_nt: TGTGCCAGCAGCTCGGGTTATCAGGGGAACAATCAGCCCCAGCATTTT
d_call: TRBD2; j_call: TRBJ2-1; clone_size: NA; v_call: TRBV4-3; cdr3_aa: CASSTAGAYNEQFF; cdr3_nt: TGCGCCAGCAGCACGGCGGGGGCCTACAATGAGCAGTTCTTC
d_call: NA; j_call: TRBJ2-3; clone_size: NA; v_call: TRBV5-6; cdr3_aa: CASSLPVELGGVTDTQYF; cdr3_nt: TGTGCCAGCAGCTTGCCAGTGGAATTAGGGGGGGTCACAGATACGCAGTATTTT
d_call: NA; j_call: TRBJ1-6; clone_size: NA; v_call: TRBV5-1; cdr3_aa: CASREGYNSPLHF; cdr3_nt: TGCGCCAGCAGAGAGGGTTATAATTCACCCCTCCACTTT
d_call: TRBD2; j_call: TRBJ2-3; clone_size: NA; v_call: TRBV2; cdr3_aa: CASSAAGLAGGVGTDTQYF; cdr3_nt: TGTGCCAGCAGTGCCGCGGGACTAGCGGGGGGGGTGGGCACAGATACGCAGTATTTT
d_call: NA; j_call: TRBJ2-7; clone_size: once; v_call: TRBV25-1; cdr3_aa: CASSELTGAYEQYF; cdr3_nt: TGTGCCAGCAGTGAATTGACAGGTGCCTACGAGCAGTACTTC
d_call: TRBD1; j_call: TRBJ1-4; clone_size: NA; v_call: TRBV5-6; cdr3_aa: CASSNPGQGPFKDNEKLFF; cdr3_nt: TGTGCCAGCAGCAATCCGGGACAGGGCCCCTTTAAGGACAATGAAAAACTGTTTTTT
d_call: TRBD2; j_call: TRBJ2-1; clone_size: NA; v_call: TRBV16; cdr3_aa: CASSQRLAGGPYNEQFF; cdr3_nt: TGTGCCAGCAGCCAAAGACTAGCGGGGGGCCCTTACAATGAGCAGTTCTTC
d_call: NA; j_call: TRBJ1-4; clone_size: NA; v_call: TRBV10-3; cdr3_aa: CAISESPRATNEKLFF; cdr3_nt: TGTGCCATCAGTGAGTCGCCCAGGGCAACTAATGAAAAACTGTTTTTT
d_call: NA; j_call: TRBJ1-2; clone_size: few; v_call: TRBV6-5; cdr3_aa: CASTNSPADYGYTF; cdr3_nt: TGTGCCAGCACCAACTCCCCGGCGGACTATGGCTACACCTTC
d_call: TRBD1; j_call: TRBJ1-2; clone_size: NA; v_call: TRBV15; cdr3_aa: CATSRDRQGVYGYTF; cdr3_nt: TGTGCCACCAGCAGAGACAGACAGGGCGTCTATGGCTACACCTTC
d_call: TRBD2; j_call: TRBJ2-3; clone_size: NA; v_call: TRBV7-9; cdr3_aa: CASSPFRLAGNSRTDTQYF; cdr3_nt: TGTGCCAGCAGCCCTTTTAGACTAGCGGGGAACAGTCGCACAGATACGCAGTATTTT
d_call: TRBD1; j_call: TRBJ1-1; clone_size: NA; v_call: TRBV28; cdr3_aa: CASRTRQGLNTEAFF; cdr3_nt: TGTGCCAGCAGGACAAGACAGGGGTTGAACACTGAAGCTTTCTTT
d_call: TRBD1; j_call: TRBJ1-6; clone_size: NA; v_call: TRBV18; cdr3_aa: CASSQRDRVYSPLHF; cdr3_nt: TGTGCCAGCTCACAACGGGACAGGGTTTATTCACCCCTCCACTTT
d_call: NA; j_call: TRBJ2-7; clone_size: NA; v_call: TRBV28; cdr3_aa: CASSLKSSNYEQYF; cdr3_nt: TGTGCCAGCAGTTTAAAGTCCAGTAACTACGAGCAGTACTTC
d_call: NA; j_call: TRBJ1-2; clone_size: NA; v_call: TRBV25-1; cdr3_aa: CASSDGGFDYGYTF; cdr3_nt: TGTGCCAGCAGTGACGGGGGATTCGACTATGGCTACACCTTC
d_call: NA; j_call: TRBJ2-5; clone_size: NA; v_call: TRBV11-2; cdr3_aa: CASSSFRGRETQYF; cdr3_nt: TGTGCCAGCAGCAGCTTCAGGGGCCGAGAGACCCAGTACTTC
d_call: TRBD1; j_call: TRBJ1-1; clone_size: NA; v_call: TRBV10-3; cdr3_aa: CAISESDRELNTEAFF; cdr3_nt: TGTGCCATCAGTGAGTCAGACAGGGAGTTGAACACTGAAGCTTTCTTT
d_call: NA; j_call: TRBJ1-5; clone_size: NA; v_call: TRBV10-3; cdr3_aa: CAIGQINQPQHF; cdr3_nt: TGTGCCATCGGACAGATAAATCAGCCCCAGCATTTT
d_call: TRBD1; j_call: TRBJ1-3; clone_size: NA; v_call: TRBV7-6; cdr3_aa: CASSLAGTETGNTIYF; cdr3_nt: TGTGCCAGCAGCTTAGCCGGGACAGAAACTGGAAACACCATATATTTT
d_call: TRBD2; j_call: TRBJ2-1; clone_size: NA; v_call: TRBV7-3; cdr3_aa: CASSRTRTTYNEQFF; cdr3_nt: TGTGCCAGCAGCCGGACTAGAACGACCTACAATGAGCAGTTCTTC
d_call: TRBD1; j_call: TRBJ2-7; clone_size: NA; v_call: TRBV7-9; cdr3_aa: CASSRGPTGGSTYEQYF; cdr3_nt: TGTGCCAGCAGCCGAGGGCCGACAGGGGGCTCGACCTACGAGCAGTACTTC
d_call: NA; j_call: TRBJ1-2; clone_size: NA; v_call: TRBV2; cdr3_aa: CASRTAYTGSYGYTF; cdr3_nt: TGTGCCAGCAGGACAGCCTATACAGGGTCCTATGGCTACACCTTC
d_call: NA; j_call: TRBJ1-2; clone_size: NA; v_call: TRBV27; cdr3_aa: CASSWGGGNGYTF; cdr3_nt: TGTGCCAGCAGCTGGGGAGGGGGAAATGGCTACACCTTC